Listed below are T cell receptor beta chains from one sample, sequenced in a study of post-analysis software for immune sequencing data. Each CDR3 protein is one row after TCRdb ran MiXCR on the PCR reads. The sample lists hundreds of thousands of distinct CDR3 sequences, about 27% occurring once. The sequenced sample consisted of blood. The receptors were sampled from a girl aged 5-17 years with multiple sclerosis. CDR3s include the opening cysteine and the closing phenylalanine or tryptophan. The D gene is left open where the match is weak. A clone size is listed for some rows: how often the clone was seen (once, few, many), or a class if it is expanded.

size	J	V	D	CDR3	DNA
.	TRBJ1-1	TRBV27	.	CASTTGLNTEAFF	TGTGCCAGTACTACAGGGTTGAACACTGAAGCTTTCTTT
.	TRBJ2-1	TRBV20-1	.	CSARVPKHFDEQFF	TGCAGTGCTAGGGTCCCCAAACATTTCGATGAGCAGTTCTTC
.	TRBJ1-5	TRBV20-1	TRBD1	CSARGPDRTGPQHF	TGCAGTGCTAGAGGTCCGGACCGGACAGGGCCCCAGCATTTT
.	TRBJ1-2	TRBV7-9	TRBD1	CASSSPGQFNYGYTF	TGTGCCAGCAGCAGCCCGGGACAGTTTAACTATGGCTACACCTTC
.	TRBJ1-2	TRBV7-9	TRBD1	CASSLTQGDGYTF	TGTGCCAGCAGCTTAACGCAGGGGGATGGCTACACCTTC
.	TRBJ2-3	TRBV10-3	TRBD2	CAINSGGPSTDTQYF	TGTGCCATCAATAGCGGGGGGCCAAGCACAGATACGCAGTATTTT
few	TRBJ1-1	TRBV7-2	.	CASSLEDFGPRAFF	TGTGCCAGCAGCTTAGAAGATTTTGGCCCCAGGGCTTTCTTT
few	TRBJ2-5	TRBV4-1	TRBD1	CASSQRDRPETQYF	TGCGCCAGCAGCCAACGGGACAGGCCGGAGACCCAGTACTTC
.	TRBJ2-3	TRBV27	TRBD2	CASSLFTSGGNGDTQYF	TGTGCCAGCAGTTTATTTACTAGCGGGGGGAATGGAGATACGCAGTATTTT
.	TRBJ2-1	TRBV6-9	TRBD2	CASSYTDSGIYEQFF	TGTGCCAGCAGTTATACGGATAGCGGGATTTATGAGCAGTTCTTC
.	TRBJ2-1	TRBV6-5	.	CASSYSGAAGREQFF	TGTGCCAGCAGTTACTCGGGGGCCGCTGGGCGGGAGCAGTTCTTC
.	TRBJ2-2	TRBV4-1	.	CASSRDKNTGELFF	TGCGCCAGCAGCCGGGACAAGAACACCGGGGAGCTGTTTTTT
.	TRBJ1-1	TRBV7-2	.	CVSSPVLSSFRTEAFF	TGTGTCAGCAGCCCCGTCTTAAGCTCGTTTCGCACTGAAGCTTTCTTT
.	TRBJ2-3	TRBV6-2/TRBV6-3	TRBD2	CASSYGGSLPDTQYF	TGTGCCAGCAGTTACGGCGGGAGTCTGCCAGATACGCAGTATTTT
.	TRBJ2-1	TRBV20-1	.	CSARAGSGYNEQFF	TGCAGTGCTAGGGCCGGGAGCGGCTACAATGAGCAGTTCTTC
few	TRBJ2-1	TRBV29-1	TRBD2	CSAGGYGETQFF	TGCAGCGCGGGGGGGTATGGAGAGACCCAGTTCTTC
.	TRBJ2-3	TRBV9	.	CASSVFAASTDTQYF	TGTGCCAGCAGCGTGTTCGCGGCGAGCACAGATACGCAGTATTTT
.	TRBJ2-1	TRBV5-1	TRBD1	CASSRDSPYHNEQFF	TGCGCCAGCAGCCGGGACAGCCCATACCACAATGAGCAGTTCTTC
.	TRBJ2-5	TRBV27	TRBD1	CASGYPVTGGQETQYF	TGTGCCAGCGGCTATCCAGTAACAGGGGGCCAAGAGACCCAGTACTTC
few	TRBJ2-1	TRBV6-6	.	CASSTYREYNEQFF	TGTGCCAGCAGTACCTACAGGGAGTACAATGAGCAGTTCTTC
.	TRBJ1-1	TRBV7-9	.	CASSLVSGRENEAFF	TGTGCCAGCAGCTTAGTATCGGGGAGAGAGAATGAAGCTTTCTTT
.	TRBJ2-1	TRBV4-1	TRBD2	CASSQEGTSGRAGQFF	TGCGCCAGCAGCCAAGAAGGGACTAGCGGGAGAGCGGGGCAGTTCTTC
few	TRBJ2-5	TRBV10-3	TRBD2	CAMAGGSQETQYF	TGTGCTATGGCGGGGGGCTCCCAAGAGACCCAGTACTTC
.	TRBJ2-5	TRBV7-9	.	CASSPLPRTYERYF	TGTGCCAGCAGCCCCCTTCCGCGGACCTACGAGCGGTACTTC
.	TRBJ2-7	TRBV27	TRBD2	CASSFQAGGLREQYF	TGTGCCAGCAGTTTTCAAGCGGGAGGGCTTCGCGAGCAGTACTTC
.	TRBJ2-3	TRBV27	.	CASSLIVRQGIADTQYF	TGTGCCAGCAGTTTAATCGTGCGGCAGGGTATTGCAGATACGCAGTATTTT
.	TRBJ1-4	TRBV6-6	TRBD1	CASSYPIRGQGEKLFF	TGTGCCAGCAGTTACCCGATCAGGGGGCAGGGGGAAAAACTGTTTTTT
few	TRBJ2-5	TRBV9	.	CASGLGTPQETQYF	TGTGCCAGCGGCTTAGGGACGCCCCAAGAGACCCAGTACTTC
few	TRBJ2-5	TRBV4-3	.	CASSQVGRLSETQYF	TGCGCCAGCAGCCAAGTAGGGCGGCTTTCGGAGACCCAGTACTTC
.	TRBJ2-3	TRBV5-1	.	CASRFLASHQAVTDTQYF	TGCGCCAGCAGATTTCTCGCCTCGCATCAGGCAGTCACAGATACGCAGTATTTT
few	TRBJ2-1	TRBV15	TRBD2	CATSSLAGGRANEQFF	TGTGCCACCAGCAGTCTAGCGGGAGGGCGGGCCAATGAGCAGTTCTTC
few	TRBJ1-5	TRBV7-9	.	CASSLNLNQPQHF	TGTGCCAGCAGCTTAAATCTCAATCAGCCCCAGCATTTT
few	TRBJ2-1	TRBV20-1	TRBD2	CSAQRSGGPYNEQFF	TGCAGTGCGCAAAGGTCGGGGGGTCCCTACAATGAGCAGTTCTTC
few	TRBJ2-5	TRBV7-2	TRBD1	CASSPVGQAKQETQYF	TGTGCCAGCAGCCCGGTTGGACAGGCAAAACAAGAGACCCAGTACTTC
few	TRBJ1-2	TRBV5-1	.	CASSLDPWNGYTF	TGCGCCAGCAGCTTGGACCCTTGGAATGGCTACACCTTC
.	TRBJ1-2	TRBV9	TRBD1	CASSVGQGPYGYTF	TGTGCCAGCAGCGTAGGACAGGGACCCTATGGCTACACCTTC
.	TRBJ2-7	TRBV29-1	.	CSVAPSVGEQYF	TGCAGCGTTGCCCCATCGGTTGGCGAGCAGTACTTC
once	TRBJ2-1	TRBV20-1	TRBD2	CSASGLAGEYNEQFF	TGCAGTGCTAGTGGCCTAGCGGGGGAGTACAATGAGCAGTTCTTC
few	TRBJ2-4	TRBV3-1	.	CASSSWDGLAKNIQYF	TGTGCCAGCAGCTCATGGGACGGACTAGCCAAAAACATTCAGTACTTC
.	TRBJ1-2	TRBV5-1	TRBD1	CASSSRTGANYGYTF	TGCGCCAGCAGCTCCCGGACAGGAGCTAACTATGGCTACACCTTC
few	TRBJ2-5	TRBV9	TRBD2	CASSAEAGSAKTQYF	TGTGCCAGCAGCGCCGAAGCGGGATCCGCTAAGACCCAGTACTTC
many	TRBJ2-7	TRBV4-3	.	CASSQEGRQYEQYF	TGCGCCAGCAGCCAAGAGGGTCGACAGTACGAGCAGTACTTC
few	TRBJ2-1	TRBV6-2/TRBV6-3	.	CATRRPKNHNEQFF	TGTGCCACTCGCCGACCAAAAAACCACAATGAGCAGTTCTTC
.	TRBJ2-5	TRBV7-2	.	CASSPPNLETQYF	TGTGCCAGCAGCCCCCCTAATTTGGAGACCCAGTACTTC
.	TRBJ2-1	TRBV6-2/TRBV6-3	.	CASSHYPRAPQFF	TGTGCCAGCAGCCATTACCCACGGGCCCCCCAGTTCTTC
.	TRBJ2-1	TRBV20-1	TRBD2	CSARDISGRLKYNEQFF	TGCAGTGCTAGAGATATAAGCGGGAGGCTAAAATACAATGAGCAGTTCTTC
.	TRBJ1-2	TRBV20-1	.	CSAPYVGYIF	TGCAGTGCTCCGTACGTGGGCTACATCTTC
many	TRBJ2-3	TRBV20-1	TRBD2	CSARVSAGGSDTQYF	TGCAGTGCTAGAGTTAGTGCGGGAGGATCAGATACGCAGTATTTT